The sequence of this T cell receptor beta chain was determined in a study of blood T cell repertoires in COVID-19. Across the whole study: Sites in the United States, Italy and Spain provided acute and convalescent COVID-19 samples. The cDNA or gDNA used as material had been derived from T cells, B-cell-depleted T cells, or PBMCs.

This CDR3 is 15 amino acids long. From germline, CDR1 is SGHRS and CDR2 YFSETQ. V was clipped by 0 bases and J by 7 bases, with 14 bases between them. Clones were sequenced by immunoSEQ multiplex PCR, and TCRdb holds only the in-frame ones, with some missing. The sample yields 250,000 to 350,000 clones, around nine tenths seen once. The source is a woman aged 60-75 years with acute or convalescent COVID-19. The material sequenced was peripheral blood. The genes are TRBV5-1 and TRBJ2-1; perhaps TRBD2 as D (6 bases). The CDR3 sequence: CASSLEVVGTNEQFF. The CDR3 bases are TGCGCCAGCAGCTTGGAAGTAGTGGGGACTAATGAGCAGTTCTTC. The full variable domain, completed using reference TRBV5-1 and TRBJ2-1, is KAGVTQTPRYLIKTRGQQVTLSCSPISGHRSVSWYQQTPGQGLQFLFEYFSETQRNKGNFPGRFSGRQFSNSRSEMNVSTLELGDSALYLCASSLEVVGTNEQFFGPGTRLTVL.